What follows are 21 T cell receptor beta chains derived from one specimen sequenced in a study of Graves' ophthalmopathy and Graves' hyperthyroidism. The study amplified TCR beta CDR3 regions using RNA transcripts. Second-round multiplex PCR came after first-round RT-PCR with HTBI primers. TCRdb re-derived calls from the multiplex PCR reads in MiXCR, one entry per CDR3 protein. The table has 1 million to 1.3 million distinct CDR3 sequences, 35% to 45% seen once; the top ten hold over 8.5%. Sequencing was performed on peripheral blood or thyroid tissue (not recorded which). The receptors were sampled from an adult man with Graves' hyperthyroidism.

The CDR3 DNA reads TGCGCCAGCAGCCAAACAAACAGAGGAGGCTACACCTTC. Translating gives CASSQTNRGGYTF. V is TRBV4-1 and J is TRBJ1-2, with D unresolved. Trimming stripped 2 bases from V and 8 bases from J, with 12 bases between. The CDR3 spans 13 residues. CDR1 and CDR2 from the germline V gene are MGHRA and YSYEKL.

This chain uses TRBV19 with TRBJ2-7, with TRBD2 matching 7 bases. CDR1 and CDR2 (germline): LNHDA, SQIVND (reference sequence). J gave up 5 bases and V 9 bases, and 7 bases lay outside the gene matches. The CDR3 runs to 12 residues. Here the CDR3 reads CASRPSGDEQYF. For the CDR3, the DNA is TGTGCCAGCAGACCAAGCGGGGACGAGCAGTACTTC. Combining the CDR3 with reference TRBV19 and TRBJ2-7 gives the whole variable domain DGGITQSPKYLFRKEGQNVTLSCEQNLNHDAMYWYRQDPGQGLRLIYYSQIVNDFQKGDIAEGYSVSREKKESFPLTVTSAQKNPTAFYLCASRPSGDEQYFGPGTRLTVT.

Concerning this clonotype: A read error likely explains this, since a far larger clone differs by one base. This rearrangement joins TRBV27 to TRBJ1-2; 8 bases are a match to TRBD1. Germline V lookup: CDR1 MNHEY, CDR2 SMNVEV (reference sequence). This CDR3 spans 12 amino acids. After removal of 6 bases from V and 6 bases from J, the junction contained 3 bases not matched to a gene. The CDR3 coding sequence is TGTGCCAGCAGAAGGACAGGGAATGGCTACACCTTC. It encodes CASRRTGNGYTF.

This clonotype appeared many times. V is TRBV20-1 and J is TRBJ1-4; D remains unclear. Germline V CDR1 and CDR2: DFQATT, SNEGSKA (reference sequence). The CDR3 contains 14 residues. V shed 6 bases and J shed 8 bases, with 19 bases lying between them. The DNA of the CDR3 is TGCAGTGCGGTGGGCCGTAGATTGGAAGAAAAACTGTTTTTT. This gives the protein CSAVGRRLEEKLFF.

The V and J genes are TRBV20-1 and TRBJ1-1; maybe TRBD1 (6 bases). Germline V gene lookup returns CDR1 DFQATT and CDR2 SNEGSKA (reference sequence). The CDR3 contains 13 residues. The CDR3 coding sequence is TGCAGACCAAGAGCAGGGGTTAGCACTGAAGCTTTCTTT. Translated, it gives CRPRAGVSTEAFF.

This clonotype was seen a handful of times. The chain carries TRBV28 and TRBJ2-7, with D possibly being TRBD1 (5 bases). V was shortened by 6 bases and J by 2 bases, with 14 bases between the two germline ends. The CDR3 totals 14 residues. Germline V gene sequence: CDR1 MDHEN, CDR2 SYDVKM. CDR3 loop: CASRPPGKTYEQYF. CDR3 nucleotide sequence: TGTGCCAGCAGACCTCCAGGGAAGACCTACGAGCAGTACTTC.

This clonotype came up many times. The chain is built from TRBV7-6 and TRBJ1-1, with D perhaps matching TRBD1 (6 bases). Between the trimmed V and J ends, which lost 2 bases and 8 bases, there was a span of 18 bases. Germline V gives CDR1 SGHVS, CDR2 FNYEAQ. This CDR3 has 15 residues. In DNA form, the CDR3 reads TGTGCCAGCAGCTTAAACGCGGGTGCCAGGGGCGAAGCTTTCTTT. Translating gives CASSLNAGARGEAFF.

The CDR3 DNA follows: TGTGCCAGCAGAGTACAGGGGTCTAGAGGGTCACCCCTCCACTTT. Translated, it gives CASRVQGSRGSPLHF. The J gene is TRBJ1-6, the V gene TRBV2, with 7 bases lining up with TRBD1. The germline V gene has CDR1 SNHLY and CDR2 FYNNEI. J was trimmed by 10 bases and V by 6 bases; bases with no gene match: 12. The CDR3 contains 15 residues.

J is TRBJ1-1 and V is TRBV9, with TRBD1 matching 9 bases. CDR3 length: 13 amino acids. Trimming at V came to 3 bases and at J to 7 bases, leaving 4 bases not matched to a gene. In germline, CDR1 is SGDLS, CDR2 YYNGEE. The CDR3, as DNA: TGTGCCAGCAGCGCGGACAGGGGTAATGAAGCTTTCTTT. Translated, it gives CASSADRGNEAFF.

This chain connects TRBV4-2 to TRBJ2-7; D is undetermined. CDR3 size: 15 residues. Germline V gene data show CDR1 as LGHNA and CDR2 as YNFKEQ. V lost 0 bases to trimming and J lost 1 base, with 10 bases between them. The CDR3 bases are TGTGCCAGCAGCCAAGATCATGATAGATCCTACGAGCAGTACTTC. It specifies CASSQDHDRSYEQYF.

This clonotype was found many times. The gene calls are TRBV19 and TRBJ1-6, with TRBD1 matching 8 bases. The CDR3 loop spans 14 amino acids. V was pared by 3 bases and J by 8 bases, with 3 bases of the junction left unmatched. Germline V lookup: CDR1 LNHDA, CDR2 SQIVND (reference sequence). CDR3 nucleotides: TGTGCCAGTAGTATGACAGGGGATTATTCACCCCTCCACTTT. It translates to CASSMTGDYSPLHF.

This clonotype was seen ten or more times. The chain recombines TRBV7-9 with TRBJ1-4, with a possible D match to TRBD1 (6 bases). Trimming removed 4 bases from V and 7 bases from J, with 7 bases in between. The germline V gene has CDR1 SEHNR and CDR2 FQNEAQ (reference sequence). This CDR3 region has 12 residues. The CDR3 loop reads CASSSDSEKLFF. The CDR3 region has the DNA TGTGCCAGCAGCTCGGACAGTGAAAAACTGTTTTTT.

Worth noting for this clonotype: The germline gene is not matched at one end of the junction; a read error may be the cause. The rearrangement joins TRBV12-3 or TRBV12-4 to TRBJ2-7; possible D gene TRBD2, 7 bases. The CDR3 length is 14 residues. The CDR3 is CVSSWGGSSYEQYF. Written as DNA, the CDR3 is TGTGTCAGCAGTTGGGGGGGCAGCTCCTACGAGCAGTACTTC.

This clonotype was observed a few times. This rearrangement joins TRBV5-8 to TRBJ2-5; perhaps D is TRBD1 or TRBD2 (5 bases each). Germline loops: CDR1 SGHTS, CDR2 YDEGEE. Trimming removed 2 bases from V and 5 bases from J, with 19 bases in between. The length of the CDR3 is 16 residues. CDR3: CASSFWTGTVGETQYF. CDR3 coding DNA: TGTGCCAGCAGCTTCTGGACCGGGACGGTGGGTGAGACCCAGTACTTC.

This rearrangement joins TRBV5-1 to TRBJ2-6; D gene ambiguous. Trimming removed 2 bases at V and 18 bases at J, with 6 bases between. The CDR3 sequence is 9 residues long. CDR1 and CDR2 from the germline V gene are SGHRS and YFSETQ. The CDR3 protein is CASSFGRTF. The CDR3 DNA is TGCGCCAGCAGCTTCGGACGGACTTTC.

Of note for this clonotype: An end of the junction differs from the germline gene, which may be a read error. CDR3 region: CASSPRQGDYEQYF. CDR3 nucleotide sequence: TGCGCCAGCAGCCCCCGACAGGGCGACTACGAGCAGTACTTC. This chain connects TRBV7-2 to TRBJ2-7; TRBD1 aligns across 7 bases. This CDR3 region has 14 residues. Germline CDR1 SGHTA, CDR2 FQGNSA.

The chain recombines TRBV20-1 with TRBJ2-2; TRBD2 might be the D (5 bases). Germline V lookup: CDR1 DFQATT, CDR2 SNEGSKA (reference sequence). Deletions cut 5 bases from V and 6 bases from J, with 13 bases between. The length of the CDR3 is 13 residues. The CDR3 spells CSASGVFAGELFF. The CDR3, as DNA: TGCAGTGCTTCCGGGGTTTTCGCCGGGGAGCTGTTTTTT.

This clonotype was seen at least ten times. The CDR3 sequence is CASSGNGWTEAFF. The CDR3 bases are TGTGCCAGTAGTGGAAACGGATGGACTGAAGCTTTCTTT. The rearrangement joins TRBV19 to TRBJ1-1; D is ambiguous. CDR3 length: 13 residues. Trimming pared 5 bases from V and 5 bases from J, leaving 12 bases between. Germline V gives CDR1 LNHDA, CDR2 SQIVND (reference sequence).

This clonotype has only a few counts. The chain employs TRBV7-9 and TRBJ1-5, with 8 positions matching TRBD1. Germline loops: CDR1 SEHNR, CDR2 FQNEAQ (reference sequence). The CDR3 loop spans 16 amino acids. V trimming: 4 bases; J trimming: 1 base; junction bases outside the gene matches: 6. CDR3 in DNA: TGTGCCAGCAGCTCCCCCGGACAGGGCAGCAATCAGCCCCAGCATTTT. The encoded protein is CASSSPGQGSNQPQHF.

This clonotype was seen only once. A much larger clone is a single base away; this may be a read error. The chain links TRBV7-2 to TRBJ1-2; tentative D call: TRBD1 (6 bases). CDR3 length equals 20 residues. The germline CDR1 and CDR2 sequences are SGHTA and FQGNSA. CDR3 in DNA: TGTGCCCGCAGCTTAGGGTTGTCCAGGGGTTACATTGCGGGGAGCGATGGCTACACCTTC. This translates into CARSLGLSRGYIAGSDGYTF.

On this clonotype: At one end, the junction sequence differs from germline, possibly due to a read error. The chain joins TRBV20-1 to TRBJ2-7; 8 nucleotides line up with TRBD1. The CDR3 consists of 14 residues. Germline assignment: CDR1 DFQATT and CDR2 SNEGSKA (reference sequence). The CDR3 here is CSDRGGTGSYEQYF. The CDR3 DNA follows: TGCAGTGATAGAGGAGGGACAGGCTCCTACGAGCAGTACTTC.